This TCR beta chain was sequenced for a study of blood T cell repertoires in COVID-19. This clone was counted a single time. The CDR3 sequence is 15 residues long. V was pared by 6 bases and J by 0 bases, with 6 bases of the junction left unmatched. Germline CDR1 reads MNHEY; CDR2 reads SVGAGI. Some clones are missing from TCRdb's copy, which holds only in-frame ones; the method was immunoSEQ multiplex PCR. The table lists 100,000 to 120,000 clones, roughly 82% of them singletons. Sequenced material: peripheral blood. The chain couples TRBV6-5 to TRBJ2-3; 7 positions match TRBD1. The sequence derives from a woman in her sixties with acute or convalescent COVID-19. The CDR3 loop is CASSSGTASTDTQYF. CDR3 DNA sequence: TGTGCCAGCAGCTCGGGGACAGCTAGCACAGATACGCAGTATTTT.